These 9 T cell receptor beta chains originate from one sample sequenced in a study of human T cells and chemical hapten exposure. As to time point: pre-sensitization, week 0. Treatment meaning: therapeutic diphenylcyclopropenone sensitization with weekly scalp DPC. TCRdb ran MiXCR on the RACE reads and lists one entry per CDR3 protein. Here the sample spans more than 250,000 distinct CDR3 sequences, more than 6.5% being singletons. The source was whole blood, collected in connection with sensitization to the hapten diphenylcyclopropenone (DPC). Source of these receptors: a woman aged 40 to 55 with alopecia areata. Some clones in this sample may be carry-over from other donors' samples.

There are a few counts of this clonotype. The genes are TRBV29-1 and TRBJ2-3, with TRBD2 matching over 7 bases. CDR1 is SQVTM and CDR2 is ANQGSEA in the germline V gene. V dropped 2 bases and J dropped 0; count of bases not matched to a gene: 5. The CDR3 is made up of 15 amino acids. CDR3 DNA sequence: TGCAGCGTTGAAATTCTAGCGGAAAGCACAGATACGCAGTATTTT. Protein: CSVEILAESTDTQYF.

CDR3 sequence: CASSQDSGTGSPYEQYF. The CDR3 DNA reads TGCGCCAGCAGCCAAGATTCAGGGACAGGGAGTCCCTACGAGCAGTACTTC. This rearrangement joins TRBV4-1 to TRBJ2-7; 9 bases line up with TRBD1. V was clipped by 0 bases and J by 2 bases; unmatched bases: 8. Looked up from germline, CDR1 is MGHRA and CDR2 is YSYEKL. The CDR3 length is 17 residues.

The rearrangement links TRBV11-2 to TRBJ2-5; 9 nucleotides match TRBD1. Germline CDR1 and CDR2: SGHAT and FQNNGV. Trimming at V came to 0 bases and at J to 4 bases, leaving 6 bases not matched to a gene. The CDR3 length is 16 residues. CDR3 protein: CASSLDPGTGLETQYF. CDR3 coding DNA: TGTGCCAGCAGCTTAGACCCGGGGACAGGGCTAGAGACCCAGTACTTC.

This clonotype was seen more than once but under ten times. The chain's CDR3 is CASSLVGTSAEQFF. The CDR3 DNA reads as TGCGCCAGCAGCTTGGTGGGGACTAGCGCTGAGCAGTTCTTC. The V and J genes are TRBV5-1 and TRBJ2-1, with 10 bases lining up with TRBD2. V shed 0 bases, J shed 9 bases, and the junction held 3 bases outside the gene matches. Germline V CDR1 and CDR2: SGHRS, YFSETQ. The CDR3 length is 14 residues.

This clonotype was found a few times. This chain joins TRBV29-1 and TRBJ2-7, with 7 bases identical to TRBD2. CDR1 is SQVTM, CDR2 ANQGSEA, per germline. The CDR3 covers 14 residues. V shed 0 bases and J 5 bases; nucleotides not matched to a gene: 7. The chain's CDR3 is CSVEEAGRNNEQYF. In DNA, the CDR3 is TGCAGCGTTGAAGAGGCCGGGAGGAACAACGAGCAGTACTTC.

In its sample, this clonotype was seen a few times. This chain connects TRBV5-1 to TRBJ1-3; possibly TRBD1 for D (5 bases). CDR1 and CDR2 (germline): SGHRS, YFSETQ. Trimming removed 0 bases from V and 0 bases from J, with 10 bases in between. This CDR3 is built from 16 residues. The CDR3 DNA sequence: TGCGCCAGCAGCTTGGAGCGACAGCTCTCTGGAAACACCATATATTTT. Its translation is CASSLERQLSGNTIYF. Complete variable domain (other parts from reference TRBV5-1 and TRBJ1-3): KAGVTQTPRYLIKTRGQQVTLSCSPISGHRSVSWYQQTPGQGLQFLFEYFSETQRNKGNFPGRFSGRQFSNSRSEMNVSTLELGDSALYLCASSLERQLSGNTIYFGEGSWLTVV.

The rearrangement joins TRBV28 to TRBJ2-1; tentatively, D is TRBD2 (6 bases). Germline V lookup: CDR1 MDHEN, CDR2 SYDVKM. This CDR3 has 14 residues. The V and J ends lost 3 bases and 7 bases respectively, with 13 bases between them. The CDR3 coding sequence is TGTGCCAGCAGTTTTACCGGGAGCGGGAATGAGCAGTTCTTC. Protein product: CASSFTGSGNEQFF. Using reference TRBV28 and TRBJ2-1 for the parts outside the CDR3, the full variable domain is DVKVTQSSRYLVKRTGEKVFLECVQDMDHENMFWYRQDPGLGLRLIYFSYDVKMKEKGDIPEGYSVSREKKERFSLILESASTNQTSMYLCASSFTGSGNEQFFGPGTRLTVL.

This clonotype has a handful of counts. The chain employs TRBV29-1 and TRBJ1-1; D unclear. The CDR3 spans 14 residues. V was pared by 3 bases and J by 5 bases, with 16 bases between. The V gene's germline CDR1 is SQVTM and CDR2 ANQGSEA. CDR3 loop: CSVDSAATGTEAFF. CDR3 DNA: TGCAGCGTTGATTCGGCGGCGACGGGGACTGAAGCTTTCTTT.

The chain recombines TRBV28 with TRBJ2-5; 10 nucleotides line up with TRBD2. Germline CDR1 MDHEN, CDR2 SYDVKM. V dropped 7 bases and J dropped 3; count of bases not matched to a gene: 8. The CDR3 spans 15 residues. Here the CDR3 reads CASNRPGTSEETQYF. CDR3 coding DNA: TGTGCCAGCAACCGGCCCGGGACTAGCGAAGAGACCCAGTACTTC.